Below, 13 T cell receptor beta chains from the same sample are listed, as sequenced in a study of cytomegalovirus exposure and HLA in healthy donors. Use of 60 Vbeta and 13 Jbeta primers characterized the PCR. Repertoires were generated with immunoSEQ multiplex PCR, while TCRdb's copy carries only in-frame clones and drops some. This sample has about 190,000 clones, with roughly 80% found just once. The sequencing sample was made of PBMCs. The receptors originated from a woman in her twenties or thirties in good health and CMV-seropositive.

The gene calls are TRBV11-1 and TRBJ1-2; possible D gene TRBD1, 5 bases. Deletions cut 3 bases from V and 8 bases from J, with 16 bases between. Germline V gene data show CDR1 as SGHAT and CDR2 as FQDESV (reference sequence). This CDR3 is 14 amino acids long. CDR3 protein: CASSFDRGSGGYTF. For the CDR3, the DNA is TGTGCCAGCAGCTTCGACAGAGGCTCGGGCGGCTACACCTTC.

The chain carries TRBV28 and TRBJ1-1, with no clear D. The CDR3 is 13 amino acids. Trimming shortened V by 3 bases and J by 1 base, and 6 bases separated the two germline ends. In germline, CDR1 is MDHEN, CDR2 SYDVKM. DNA of the CDR3: TGTGCCAGCAGTTTGGGCTGGAACACTGAAGCTTTCTTT. Protein: CASSLGWNTEAFF.

The chain joins TRBV6-6 to TRBJ2-7; TRBD2 is a possible D gene (6 bases). The ends were cut back, 4 bases at V and 0 bases at J, with 16 bases in the middle. Germline lookup yields CDR1 MNHNY and CDR2 SVGAGI (reference sequence). This CDR3 contains 16 residues. CDR3 coding DNA: TGTGCCAGCAGTTGGACGGGACTCCGCTACTCCTACGAGCAGTACTTC. Protein: CASSWTGLRYSYEQYF.

The rearrangement links TRBV28 to TRBJ2-7, with D unresolved. V lost 3 bases to trimming and J lost 2 bases, with 11 bases between them. CDR1 and CDR2 (germline): MDHEN, SYDVKM. This CDR3 has 14 residues. For the CDR3, the DNA is TGTGCCAGCAGTTTTCCTCAGCGAACCTACGAGCAGTACTTC. Translation gives CASSFPQRTYEQYF.

The chain carries TRBV19 and TRBJ2-2; 8 bases agree with TRBD1. The CDR3 totals 13 residues. After removal of 3 bases from V and 6 bases from J, the junction contained 0 bases not matched to a gene. Germline V gives CDR1 LNHDA, CDR2 SQIVND (reference sequence). Here the CDR3 DNA reads TGTGCCAGTAGTATGACAGGGGCCGGGGAGCTGTTTTTT. Its protein product is CASSMTGAGELFF.

The V gene is TRBV28, the J gene TRBJ1-1; a possible D gene is TRBD1 (6 bases). CDR1 is MDHEN, CDR2 SYDVKM, per germline. The V gene lost 8 bases and the J gene lost 2 bases, with 21 bases spanning the gap. This CDR3 has 16 amino acids. CDR3 loop: CASRGGVRQVNTEAFF. DNA for the CDR3: TGTGCCAGCCGGGGCGGCGTTCGACAGGTTAACACTGAAGCTTTCTTT. Full variable domain (remainder filled in from reference TRBV28 and TRBJ1-1): DVKVTQSSRYLVKRTGEKVFLECVQDMDHENMFWYRQDPGLGLRLIYFSYDVKMKEKGDIPEGYSVSREKKERFSLILESASTNQTSMYLCASRGGVRQVNTEAFFGQGTRLTVV.

The V gene is TRBV2, the J gene TRBJ2-1, with 8 bases that match TRBD2. V lost 5 bases to trimming and J lost 7 bases; unmatched junction nucleotides: 7. CDR1 SNHLY and CDR2 FYNNEI come from the germline V gene. The CDR3 has 14 amino acids. CDR3 region: CASSFYPSGNEQFF. The CDR3 DNA reads as TGTGCCAGCAGTTTTTATCCTAGCGGGAATGAGCAGTTCTTC.

The chain is built from TRBV28 and TRBJ1-1; a possible D gene is TRBD1 (6 bases). CDR3 length equals 17 residues. V was pared by 3 bases and J by 1 base, with 18 bases between. Germline CDR1 MDHEN, CDR2 SYDVKM. CDR3 protein: CASSFFWSSQGNTEAFF. CDR3 DNA: TGTGCCAGCAGTTTTTTTTGGTCGTCACAGGGGAACACTGAAGCTTTCTTT.

The chain joins TRBV25-1 to TRBJ2-7; 8 bases match TRBD2. Germline V gene sequence: CDR1 MGHDK, CDR2 SYGVNS. The V and J ends lost 2 bases and 4 bases, in that order; junction bases with no gene match: 7. This CDR3 has 15 residues. The CDR3 here is CASSEPSGSFYEQYF. The DNA for the CDR3 is TGTGCCAGCAGTGAACCAAGCGGGAGTTTTTACGAGCAGTACTTC.

The V and J genes are TRBV19 and TRBJ1-1, with TRBD1 as a possible D gene (5 bases). V was cut by 6 bases and J by 0 bases, with 5 bases left in between. The CDR3 is 12 amino acids. CDR1 and CDR2 (germline): LNHDA, SQIVND (reference sequence). Written as DNA, the CDR3 is TGTGCCAGTAGCAGGGTGAACACTGAAGCTTTCTTT. Amino acids: CASSRVNTEAFF. Supplemented by reference TRBV19 and TRBJ1-1, the full variable domain reads DGGITQSPKYLFRKEGQNVTLSCEQNLNHDAMYWYRQDPGQGLRLIYYSQIVNDFQKGDIAEGYSVSREKKESFPLTVTSAQKNPTAFYLCASSRVNTEAFFGQGTRLTVV.

This rearrangement joins TRBV5-1 to TRBJ2-5, with 10 bases aligning to TRBD2. The germline gives CDR1 SGHRS, CDR2 YFSETQ. CDR3 length: 15 residues. V shed 2 bases, J shed 0 bases, and the junction held 1 base outside the gene matches. CDR3 sequence: CASSFLAGDQETQYF. CDR3 in DNA: TGCGCCAGCAGCTTTCTAGCGGGAGACCAAGAGACCCAGTACTTC. Filled out from reference TRBV5-1 and TRBJ2-5, the complete variable domain reads KAGVTQTPRYLIKTRGQQVTLSCSPISGHRSVSWYQQTPGQGLQFLFEYFSETQRNKGNFPGRFSGRQFSNSRSEMNVSTLELGDSALYLCASSFLAGDQETQYFGPGTRLLVL.

The chain joins TRBV6-6 to TRBJ1-5, with 9 bases matching TRBD1. Germline V gives CDR1 MNHNY, CDR2 SVGAGI (reference sequence). The CDR3 is 16 amino acids. The V and J ends lost 4 bases and 4 bases, in that order; junction bases with no gene match: 8. The CDR3 is CASSSSDRGGNQPQHF. The CDR3 region has the DNA TGTGCCAGCAGTTCCTCGGACAGGGGAGGAAATCAGCCCCAGCATTTT.

This clone has a handful of counts. The CDR3 protein is CASSFGLGETQYF. The CDR3 DNA reads as TGTGCCAGCAGCTTTGGACTAGGAGAGACCCAGTACTTC. V gene TRBV7-2 combines with J gene TRBJ2-5; 7 bases are shared with TRBD2. CDR1 and CDR2 from the germline V gene are SGHTA and FQGNSA. The V gene end was trimmed by 3 bases and the J gene end by 4 bases; junction bases not matched to a gene: 2. The CDR3 spans 13 residues.